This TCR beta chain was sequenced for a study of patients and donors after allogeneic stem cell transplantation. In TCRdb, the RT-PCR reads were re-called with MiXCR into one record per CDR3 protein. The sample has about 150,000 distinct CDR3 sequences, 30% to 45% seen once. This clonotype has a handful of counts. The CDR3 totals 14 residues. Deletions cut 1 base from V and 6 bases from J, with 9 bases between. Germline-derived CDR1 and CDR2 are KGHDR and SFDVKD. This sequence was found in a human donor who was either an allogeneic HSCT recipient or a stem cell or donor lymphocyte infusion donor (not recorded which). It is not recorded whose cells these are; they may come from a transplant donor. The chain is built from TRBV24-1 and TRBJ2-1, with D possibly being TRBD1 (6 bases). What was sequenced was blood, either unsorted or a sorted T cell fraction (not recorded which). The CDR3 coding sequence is TGTGCCACCAGTGATTTCACAGGGCGCAATGAGCAGTTCTTC. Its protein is CATSDFTGRNEQFF.